This T cell receptor (beta chain) is from a study of CD8 T cells in ankylosing spondylitis. Notes on the study in general: What appeared characteristic of ankylosing spondylitis blood was a TCR beta motif of 7 or 8 highly homologous variants. The study looked at matched synovial fluid samples from ankylosing spondylitis patients. Disease-linked clones were reported to be significantly enriched there. The disease-linked clones had a CD8+ phenotype and low blood frequencies.

Germline V gene data show CDR1 as LGHDT and CDR2 as YNNKEL (reference sequence). V was pared by 4 bases and J by 7 bases, with 3 bases of the junction left unmatched. The CDR3 runs 13 residues. Scientists made TCR beta libraries using quantitative 5'-RACE with molecular barcodes. MiXCR was run by TCRdb on the 5' RACE reads, yielding one entry per CDR3 protein. The sample carries about 260,000 distinct CDR3 sequences, 20% recorded once. This clonotype was seen only once. As yet, its antigen is unknown. The chain employs TRBV3-1 and TRBJ2-2, with 7 bases matching TRBD1. This sequence was found in a male donor with ankylosing spondylitis or in good health (not recorded which). The sequencing sample was made of blood, either unsorted or a sorted T cell fraction (not recorded which). CDR3 nucleotide sequence: TGTGCCAGCAGCCCCCCAGGGGGCGGGGAGCTGTTTTTT. As protein: CASSPPGGGELFF.